The subject of this entry is one T cell receptor beta chain. Seattle cases were enrolled at active infection and followed longitudinally. These data come from a study of blood T cell repertoires in COVID-19. Study overall: Acute and convalescent COVID-19 specimens originated in the United States, Italy and Spain. In each case, the material was cDNA or gDNA derived from T cells, B-cell-depleted T cells, or PBMCs.

This CDR3 has 14 residues. The V gene's germline CDR1 is SGDLS and CDR2 YYNGEE. Trimming took 2 bases from V and 2 from J, leaving 8 bases between them. Original analysis: Reference gene primers were amplified, and this amplification served to estimate nucleated cell counts. The table came from immunoSEQ multiplex PCR; TCRdb's copy has only in-frame clones and leaves some out. V and J calls and clone size follow that table, whereas D and trimming were derived from the DNA. The sample includes roughly 88,000 clones, approximately 90% of them seen just once. The receptor was derived from a woman aged 55-70 years with COVID-19, enrolled during active disease. Sample: peripheral blood. The V call is TRBV9, the J call TRBJ2-1; D unresolved. CDR3 DNA sequence: TGTGCCAGCAGCGTTGATGGAGCCTACAATGAGCAGTTCTTC. The encoded protein is CASSVDGAYNEQFF.